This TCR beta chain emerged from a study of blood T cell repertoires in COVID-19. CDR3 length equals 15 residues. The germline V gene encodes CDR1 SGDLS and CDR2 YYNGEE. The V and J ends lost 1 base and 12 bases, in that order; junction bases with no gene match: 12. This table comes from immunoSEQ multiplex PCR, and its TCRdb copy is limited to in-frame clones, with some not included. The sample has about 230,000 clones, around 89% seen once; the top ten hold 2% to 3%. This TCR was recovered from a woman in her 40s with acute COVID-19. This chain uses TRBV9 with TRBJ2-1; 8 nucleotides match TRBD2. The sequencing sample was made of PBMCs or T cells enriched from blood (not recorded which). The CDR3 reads CASSVSRGAFGRQFF. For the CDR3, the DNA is TGTGCCAGCAGCGTATCGCGGGGGGCGTTCGGGCGGCAGTTCTTC.